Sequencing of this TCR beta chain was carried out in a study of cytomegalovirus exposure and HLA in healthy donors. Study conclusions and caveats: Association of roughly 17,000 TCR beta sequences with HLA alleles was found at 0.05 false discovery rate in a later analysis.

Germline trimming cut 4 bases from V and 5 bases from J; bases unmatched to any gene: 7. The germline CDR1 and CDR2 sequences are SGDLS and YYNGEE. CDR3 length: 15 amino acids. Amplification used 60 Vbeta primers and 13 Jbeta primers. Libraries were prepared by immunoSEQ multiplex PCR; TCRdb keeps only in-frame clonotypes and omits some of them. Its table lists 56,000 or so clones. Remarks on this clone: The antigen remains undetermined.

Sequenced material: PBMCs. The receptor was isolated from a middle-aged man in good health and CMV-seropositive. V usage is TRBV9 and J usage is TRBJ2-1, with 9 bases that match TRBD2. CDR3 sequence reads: CASSPWRGGDNEQFF. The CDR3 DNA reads TGTGCCAGCAGCCCTTGGCGGGGGGGGGACAATGAGCAGTTCTTC.